The TCR beta chain under discussion was sequenced for a study of blood T cells in healthy people across ages (dated by TCRdb to between 2015 and 2016). About the investigation overall: Template switching captured roughly one uniquely barcoded TCR beta cDNA molecule per two T cells in model experiments. The study measured age-related changes in TCR beta repertoire diversity using deep sequencing normalized with unique cDNA molecular identifiers. To avoid experimental bias, donors of different ages were randomly spread across the sequencing lanes. The donors were split into four age groups: young (average 16 years), middle-aged (over 35), aged (approximately 59) and long-lived (more than 80). Two additional independent replicas of 1 million unique cDNA reads from the same blood draw were analyzed for two donors (one aged 18 to 29 and one aged 80 or older).

In regard to this clonotype: The target of this receptor is not known. The sample holds no much larger clone one base away, and base qualities are not on file.

Systemically healthy Caucasian individuals from Russia, around 39 in total and aged about 6 to 95 years, were included as donors. Each donor gave about 11 milliliters of peripheral blood, drawn into EDTA-treated Vacutainer tubes. PBMCs were isolated by Ficoll-Paque density-gradient centrifugation, with at least 6 million obtained per sample. Total RNA, at least 5 micrograms per sample, was extracted from PBMCs with Trizol reagent. Naive CD45RAhigh/CD27high T cell percentages were measured by flow cytometry on a PBMC aliquot from every donor. General study outcomes and caveats: Conclusive comparison of naive and antigen-experienced compartments was prevented by the profiling of bulk unsorted PBMCs. The CMV infection status of donors was not known, potentially confounding age-related changes in expanded clonotypes. The long-lived group showed more naive CD4+ T cells, fewer expanded clones and increased TCR diversity than the aged group, suggesting age selection. Observed TCR beta diversity correlated strongly with the percentage of naive T cells measured by flow cytometry. Estimates of total diversity based on one million sequenced T cells were regarded as lower bounds and as underestimates. As age increased, observed TCR beta diversity per million T cells dropped in a roughly linear way, and a significant reduction was already evident by age roughly 36.

Receptor amplification or capture employed 5' RACE. TCRdb records Illumina HiSeq 2500 as the sequencer. A second PCR of about 6 to 11 cycles was run with a J-beta primer mix and a sample-barcoded 5' primer. A unique molecular identifier was introduced onto each TCR beta cDNA molecule by a template-switch 5' adaptor carrying 12 random nucleotides. At least 2.5 million CDR3-containing paired-end reads were obtained from each sample. First-strand cDNA was synthesized from all RNA with the Mint cDNA synthesis kit, primed by a TRBC-specific oligonucleotide. After uracil-DNA glycosylase treatment, a first 18-cycle PCR used universal primers M1SS and BC2_uni_R on all cDNA. The paper's data handling went like this. Normalization of each sample was performed by random selection of 1 million high-quality reads, each carrying a distinct molecular identifier. Reads sharing molecular identifiers were discarded rather than binned into consensus sequences. CDR3 identification, clonotype clustering and error correction used MiTCR with a Q25 quality threshold and the strictest error-elimination algorithm. Lower-bound total TCR beta diversity was estimated with a nonparametric unseen species model using Euler transformation. TCRdb itself trimmed the public reads at Q25 with fastp, ran MiXCR and retained productive beta chains. For every CDR3 protein sequence, its rows merge into one entry that carries the most common genes and DNA. These V and J calls rely on TCRdb rather than the paper's analysis. A total of roughly 1.5 million distinct CDR3 sequences appear in this sample, about 45% of them only once. The ten largest clonotypes hold roughly 3.7% of the sample.

The sequenced material came from blood. The TCR was taken from a woman younger than 30 in good health.

Read as DNA, the sequence is TGTGCCAGCAGTTACGAAGCGGATCCAATGTATACGCAGTATTTT. The resulting protein is CASSYEADPMYTQYF. Recombination linked TRBV6-2 or TRBV6-3 to TRBJ2-3; the D gene is perhaps TRBD2, from 5 matching bases. The CDR3 measures 15 amino acids from cysteine to phenylalanine. Of the read, only the CDR3 DNA is kept; its 45 bases are in frame from base 1. V and J are truncated by 2 bases and 7 bases respectively, leaving an intervening sequence of 16 bases. From the germline V gene, CDR1 is MNHEY and CDR2 is SVGEGT.